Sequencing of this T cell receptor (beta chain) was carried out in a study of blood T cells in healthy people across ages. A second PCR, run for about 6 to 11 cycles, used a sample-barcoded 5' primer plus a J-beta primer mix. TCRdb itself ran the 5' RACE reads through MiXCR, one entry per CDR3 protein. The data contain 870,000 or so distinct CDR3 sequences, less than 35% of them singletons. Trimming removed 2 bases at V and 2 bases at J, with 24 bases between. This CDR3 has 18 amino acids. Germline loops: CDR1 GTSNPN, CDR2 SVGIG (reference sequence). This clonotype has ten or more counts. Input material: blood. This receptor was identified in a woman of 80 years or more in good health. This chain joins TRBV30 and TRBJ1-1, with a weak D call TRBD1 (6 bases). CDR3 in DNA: TGTGCCTGGAGTAAGGGGGGGGCTGCGACACTTCACAACACTGAAGCTTTCTTT. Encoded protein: CAWSKGGAATLHNTEAFF.